A selection of T cell receptor beta chains follows, all from one sample in a study of T cells after posttransplantation cyclophosphamide. Here immunoSEQ multiplex PCR was the method, and the copy in TCRdb shows in-frame clones only, minus some. The table lists about 6,700 clones, with no singletons. The specimen was PBMCs, collected after an allogeneic stem cell transplant with post-transplant cyclophosphamide. The receptors stem from a young adult male patient who received an allogeneic stem cell transplant from an unrelated donor, was CMV-positive, and had acute and chronic GVHD. Certain T cells may be donor cells from the graft. Both conserved end residues are part of each CDR3. The D gene is left open where the match is weak. The size of a clone is reported for some rows only, either as once, few or many, or as a class for expanded clones.

-	TRBV13	few	TRBJ2-1	CASSAGLTNGQFF	TGTGCCAGCAGCGCCGGACTGACCAATGGGCAGTTCTTC
TRBD1	TRBV19	many	TRBJ1-2	CASHRDRDNGYTF	TGTGCCAGTCATCGGGACAGGGATAATGGCTACACCTTC
TRBD2	TRBV6-6	many	TRBJ2-7	CASSYPREGTYEQYF	TGTGCCAGCAGCTACCCAAGGGAGGGAACCTACGAGCAGTACTTC
TRBD2	TRBV7-9	many	TRBJ2-3	CASSLTSGDPYTQYF	TGTGCCAGCAGCTTGACTAGCGGGGACCCGTATACGCAGTATTTT
-	TRBV7-2	many	TRBJ2-4	CASRSGSGSSKAKNIQYF	TGTGCCAGCAGGTCAGGGTCGGGCTCGAGTAAGGCCAAAAACATTCAGTACTTC
TRBD1	TRBV7-3	many	TRBJ1-1	CASSPTDRGLDEAFF	TGTGCCAGCAGCCCAACGGACAGGGGGCTGGATGAAGCTTTCTTT
TRBD1	TRBV4-3	many	TRBJ2-7	CASSRSLRTGGGEQYF	TGCGCCAGCAGCCGAAGTCTTAGGACAGGGGGCGGGGAGCAGTACTTC
TRBD2	TRBV5-1	many	TRBJ2-2	CASSLELAGGRNTGELFF	TGCGCCAGCAGCTTGGAACTAGCGGGAGGGAGGAACACCGGGGAGCTGTTTTTT
TRBD2	TRBV10-1	many	TRBJ2-7	CATIPPAGEFSYEQYF	TGCGCCACCATCCCCCCGGCGGGGGAATTCTCCTACGAGCAGTACTTC
TRBD1	TRBV9	many	TRBJ1-5	CASSGQGNNQPQHF	TGTGCCAGCAGCGGACAGGGGAACAATCAGCCCCAGCATTTT
TRBD1	TRBV5-1	many	TRBJ2-7	CASSSGTVDEQYF	TGCGCCAGCAGCTCCGGGACAGTGGACGAGCAGTACTTC
-	TRBV19	-	TRBJ1-1	CASSGGSRGNTEAFF	TGTGCCAGTAGCGGCGGGTCCCGGGGGAACACTGAAGCTTTCTTT
-	TRBV7-6	many	TRBJ2-6	CASSLAGGSGANVLTF	TGTGCCAGCAGCTTAGCGGGGGGCTCTGGGGCCAACGTCCTGACTTTC
-	TRBV5-4	medium-sized	TRBJ2-7	CASSLFGGRPYEQYF	TGTGCCAGCAGCTTATTTGGAGGTCGGCCCTACGAGCAGTACTTC
-	TRBV29-1	many	TRBJ1-1	CSALLPNTEAFF	TGCAGCGCACTTTTACCGAACACTGAAGCTTTCTTT
TRBD2	TRBV29-1	many	TRBJ2-7	CSVVRLAGGSYEQYF	TGCAGCGTTGTGCGGCTAGCGGGAGGGTCCTACGAGCAGTACTTC
TRBD2	TRBV6-6	many	TRBJ2-7	CASRPLAGGNYEQYF	TGTGCCAGCAGACCTCTAGCGGGGGGCAACTACGAGCAGTACTTC
TRBD1	TRBV27	many	TRBJ2-1	CASSPRGLVSYNEQFF	TGTGCCAGCAGTCCCAGGGGGCTGGTATCCTACAATGAGCAGTTCTTC
-	TRBV19	-	TRBJ1-1	CASSIETYEAFF	TGTGCCAGTAGTATAGAGACTTATGAAGCTTTCTTT
-	TRBV6-5	many	TRBJ2-7	CASSKGLHSYEQYF	TGTGCCAGCAGTAAGGGACTCCACTCCTACGAGCAGTACTTC
-	TRBV4-3	few	TRBJ2-5	CASSQSPARETQYF	TGCGCCAGCAGCCAATCCCCGGCGCGGGAGACCCAGTACTTC
TRBD2	TRBV29-1	many	TRBJ2-7	CSVGTSGGYEQYF	TGCAGCGTCGGGACTAGCGGGGGGTACGAGCAGTACTTC
-	TRBV7-2	many	TRBJ2-1	CASSSRATQGWGQFF	TGTGCCAGCAGCTCCCGGGCGACACAGGGCTGGGGGCAGTTCTTC
TRBD1	TRBV19	medium-sized	TRBJ1-5	CASSRWRQGDQPQHF	TGTGCCAGTAGTAGGTGGCGACAGGGTGATCAGCCCCAGCATTTT
-	TRBV5-1	many	TRBJ1-2	CASSLARESGYGYTF	TGCGCCAGCAGCTTGGCTCGGGAAAGTGGCTATGGCTACACCTTC
-	TRBV25-1	many	TRBJ1-1	CASSEWGGQNTEAFF	TGTGCCAGTAGTGAATGGGGGGGGCAGAACACTGAAGCTTTCTTT
-	TRBV25-1	many	TRBJ2-5	CASSPQMNRTYQETQYF	TGTGCCAGCAGCCCCCAAATGAATAGGACATATCAAGAGACCCAGTACTTC
TRBD1	TRBV7-9	many	TRBJ2-7	CASSLAGTGGEQYF	TGTGCCAGCAGCTTAGCTGGGACAGGGGGAGAGCAGTACTTC
-	TRBV6-5	-	TRBJ1-5	CASSYDRGQPQHF	TGTGCCAGCAGTTACGATCGGGGTCAGCCCCAGCATTTT
-	TRBV7-2	many	TRBJ2-7	CASSLSRAADEQYF	TGTGCCAGCAGCTTATCCAGGGCCGCGGACGAGCAGTACTTC
TRBD1	TRBV10-3	many	TRBJ1-4	CAISEQGQGGEKLFF	TGTGCCATCAGTGAGCAGGGACAGGGAGGGGAAAAACTGTTTTTT
TRBD1	TRBV9	many	TRBJ2-7	CASSPQGVGDEQYF	TGTGCCAGCAGCCCTCAGGGGGTCGGGGACGAGCAGTACTTC
-	TRBV7-9	many	TRBJ2-4	CASSSAEGGGRGNIQYF	TGTGCCAGCAGCTCCGCTGAAGGAGGTGGGAGAGGGAACATTCAGTACTTC